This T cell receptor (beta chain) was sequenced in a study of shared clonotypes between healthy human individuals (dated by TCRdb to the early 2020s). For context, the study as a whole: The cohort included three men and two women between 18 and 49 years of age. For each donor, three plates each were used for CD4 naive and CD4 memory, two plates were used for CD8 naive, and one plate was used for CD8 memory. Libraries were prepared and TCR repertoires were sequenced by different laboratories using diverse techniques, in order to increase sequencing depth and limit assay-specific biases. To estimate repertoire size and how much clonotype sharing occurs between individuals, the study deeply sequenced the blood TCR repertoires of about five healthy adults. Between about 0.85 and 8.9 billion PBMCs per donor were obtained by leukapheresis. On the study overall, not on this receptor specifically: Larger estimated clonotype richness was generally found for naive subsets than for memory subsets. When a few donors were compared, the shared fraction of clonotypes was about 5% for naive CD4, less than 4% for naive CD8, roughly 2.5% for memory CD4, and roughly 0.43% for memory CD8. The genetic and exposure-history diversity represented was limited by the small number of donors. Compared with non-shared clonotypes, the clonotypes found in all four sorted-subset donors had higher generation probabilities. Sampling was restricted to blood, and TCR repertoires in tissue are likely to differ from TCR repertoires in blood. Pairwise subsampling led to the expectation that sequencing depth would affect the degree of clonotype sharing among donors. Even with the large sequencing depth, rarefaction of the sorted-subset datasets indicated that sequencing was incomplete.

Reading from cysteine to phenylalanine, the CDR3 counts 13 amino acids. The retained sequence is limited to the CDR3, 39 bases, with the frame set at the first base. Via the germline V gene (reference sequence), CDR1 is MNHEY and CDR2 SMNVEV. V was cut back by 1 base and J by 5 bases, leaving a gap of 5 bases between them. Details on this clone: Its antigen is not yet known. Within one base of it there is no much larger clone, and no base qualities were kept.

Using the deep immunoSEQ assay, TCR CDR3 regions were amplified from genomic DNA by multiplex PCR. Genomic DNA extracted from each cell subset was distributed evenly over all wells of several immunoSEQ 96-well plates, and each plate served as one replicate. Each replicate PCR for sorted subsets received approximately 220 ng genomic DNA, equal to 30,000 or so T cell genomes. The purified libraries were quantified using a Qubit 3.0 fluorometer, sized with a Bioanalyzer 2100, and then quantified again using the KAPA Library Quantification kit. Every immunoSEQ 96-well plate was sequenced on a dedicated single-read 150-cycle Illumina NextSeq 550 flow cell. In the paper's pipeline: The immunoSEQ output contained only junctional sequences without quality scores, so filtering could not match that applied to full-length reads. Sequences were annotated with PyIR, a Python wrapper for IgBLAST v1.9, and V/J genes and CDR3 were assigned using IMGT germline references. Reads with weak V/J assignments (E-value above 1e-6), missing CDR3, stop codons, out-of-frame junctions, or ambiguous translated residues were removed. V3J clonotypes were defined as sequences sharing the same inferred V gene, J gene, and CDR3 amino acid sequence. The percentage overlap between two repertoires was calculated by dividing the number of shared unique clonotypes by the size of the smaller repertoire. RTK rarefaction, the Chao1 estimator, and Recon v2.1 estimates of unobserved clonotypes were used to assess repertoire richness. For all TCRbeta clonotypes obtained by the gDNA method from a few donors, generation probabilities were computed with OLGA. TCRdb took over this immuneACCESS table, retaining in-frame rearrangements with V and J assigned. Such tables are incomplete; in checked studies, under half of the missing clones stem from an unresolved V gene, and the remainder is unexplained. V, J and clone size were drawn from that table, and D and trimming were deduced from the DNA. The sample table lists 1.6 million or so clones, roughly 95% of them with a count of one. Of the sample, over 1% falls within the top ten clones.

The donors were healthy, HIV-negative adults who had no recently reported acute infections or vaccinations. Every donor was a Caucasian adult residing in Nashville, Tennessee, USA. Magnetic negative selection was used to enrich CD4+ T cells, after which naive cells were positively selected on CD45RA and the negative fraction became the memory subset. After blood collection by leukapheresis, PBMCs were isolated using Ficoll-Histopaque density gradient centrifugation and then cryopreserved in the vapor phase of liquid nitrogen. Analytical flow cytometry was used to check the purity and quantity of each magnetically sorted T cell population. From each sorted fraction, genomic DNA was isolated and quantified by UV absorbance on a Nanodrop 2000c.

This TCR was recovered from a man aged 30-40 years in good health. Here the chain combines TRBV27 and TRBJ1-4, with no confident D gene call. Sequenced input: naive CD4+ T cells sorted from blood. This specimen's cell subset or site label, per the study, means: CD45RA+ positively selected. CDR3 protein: CASSLYQNEKLFF. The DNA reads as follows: TGTGCCAGCAGTTTATACCAGAATGAAAAACTGTTTTTT.